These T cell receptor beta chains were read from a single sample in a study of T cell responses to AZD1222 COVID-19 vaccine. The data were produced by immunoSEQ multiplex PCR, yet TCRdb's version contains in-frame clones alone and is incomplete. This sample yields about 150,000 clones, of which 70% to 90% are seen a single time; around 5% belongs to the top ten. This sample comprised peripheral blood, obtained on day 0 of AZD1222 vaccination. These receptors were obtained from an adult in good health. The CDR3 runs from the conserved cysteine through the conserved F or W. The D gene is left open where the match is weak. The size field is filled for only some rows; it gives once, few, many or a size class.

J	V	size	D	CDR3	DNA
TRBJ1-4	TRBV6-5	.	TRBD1	CASSYGGGSEKLFF	TGTGCCAGCAGTTACGGAGGGGGCAGTGAAAAACTGTTTTTT
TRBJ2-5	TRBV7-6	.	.	CASSFADGYQETQYF	TGTGCCAGCAGCTTTGCGGACGGGTACCAAGAGACCCAGTACTTC
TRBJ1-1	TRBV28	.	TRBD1	CASSGRGRMNTEAFF	TGTGCCAGCAGTGGAAGGGGGCGGATGAACACTGAAGCTTTCTTT
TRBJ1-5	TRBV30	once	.	CAWSPGQRGYNQPQHF	TGTGCCTGGAGTCCCGGACAGAGGGGATACAATCAGCCCCAGCATTTT
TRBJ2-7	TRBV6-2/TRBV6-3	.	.	CASSYSLGASSEQYF	TGTGCCAGCAGTTACTCGTTAGGCGCGAGTAGCGAGCAGTACTTC
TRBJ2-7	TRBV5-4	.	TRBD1	CASSLRTGGSYEQYF	TGTGCCAGCAGCTTGAGGACAGGGGGTTCCTACGAGCAGTACTTC
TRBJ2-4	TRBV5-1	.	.	CASSSGTENIQYF	TGCGCCAGCAGCTCAGGGACGGAAAACATTCAGTACTTC
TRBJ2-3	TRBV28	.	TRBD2	CASTSSTWREGRGLGDTQYF	TGTGCCAGCACCTCATCAACTTGGCGGGAGGGGAGGGGGCTGGGAGATACGCAGTATTTT
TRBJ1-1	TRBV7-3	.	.	CASSLGQNTEAFF	TGTGCCAGCAGCCTCGGACAGAACACTGAAGCTTTCTTT
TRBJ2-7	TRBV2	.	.	CASSSREPGLREQYF	TGTGCCAGCAGTTCAAGGGAGCCAGGGCTTAGGGAGCAGTACTTC
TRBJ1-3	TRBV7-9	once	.	CASSLGGAGNTIYF	TGTGCCAGCAGCCTCGGGGGCGCTGGAAACACCATATATTTT
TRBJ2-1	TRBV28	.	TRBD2	CASSSLGTSGRAGSYNEQFF	TGTGCCAGCAGTTCCCTCGGGACTAGCGGGAGGGCCGGGTCCTACAATGAGCAGTTCTTC
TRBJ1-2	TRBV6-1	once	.	CASSEVRRVHNYGYTF	TGTGCCAGCAGTGAAGTAAGGAGAGTACACAACTATGGCTACACCTTC
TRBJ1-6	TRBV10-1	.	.	CASSKTTENSPLHF	TGCGCCAGCAGTAAGACCACGGAGAATTCACCCCTCCACTTT
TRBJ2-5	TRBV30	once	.	CAWGRETQYF	TGTGCCTGGGGGCGGGAGACCCAGTACTTC
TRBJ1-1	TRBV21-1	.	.	CASSKARSLEAFF	TGTGCCAGCAGCAAAGCGCGTAGCTTGGAAGCTTTCTTT
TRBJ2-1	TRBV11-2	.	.	CASSFYDEQFF	TGTGCCAGCAGCTTCTACGATGAGCAGTTCTTC
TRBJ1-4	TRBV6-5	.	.	CASSYQGNEKLFF	TGTGCCAGCAGTTACCAGGGAAATGAAAAACTGTTTTTT
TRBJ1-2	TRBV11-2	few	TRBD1	CASSLNTGQAYGYTF	TGTGCCAGCAGCTTAAATACGGGACAGGCCTATGGCTACACCTTC
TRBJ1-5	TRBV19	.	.	CASSTNQGNQPQHF	TGTGCCAGTAGTACTAATCAGGGGAATCAGCCCCAGCATTTT
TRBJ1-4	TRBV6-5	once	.	CASSYGGTNEKLFF	TGTGCCAGCAGTTACGGGGGCACTAATGAAAAACTGTTTTTT
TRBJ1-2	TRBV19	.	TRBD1	CASSMPSGTGVGYTF	TGTGCCAGTAGTATGCCGTCCGGGACAGGGGTCGGCTACACCTTC
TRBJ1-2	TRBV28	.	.	CASRIGGANYGYTF	TGTGCCAGCAGGATAGGAGGGGCGAACTATGGCTACACCTTC
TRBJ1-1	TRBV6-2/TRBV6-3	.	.	CASSYWAGTEAFF	TGTGCCAGCAGTTACTGGGCGGGGACTGAAGCTTTCTTT
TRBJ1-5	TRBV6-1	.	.	CASSEGGEAQPQHF	TGTGCCAGCAGTGAAGGAGGGGAGGCCCAGCCCCAGCATTTT
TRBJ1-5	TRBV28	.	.	CAGGTTAGNQPQHF	TGTGCCGGAGGGACGACAGCTGGCAATCAGCCCCAGCATTTT
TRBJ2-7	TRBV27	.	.	CASSARRVTHYEQYF	TGTGCCAGCAGCGCGCGACGGGTAACACACTACGAGCAGTACTTC
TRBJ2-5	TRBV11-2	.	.	CASSSRRATSWWETQYF	TGTGCCAGCAGCTCCAGGCGAGCGACTTCCTGGTGGGAGACCCAGTACTTC
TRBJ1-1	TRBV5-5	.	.	CASSLYTEAFF	TGTGCCAGCAGCTTATACACTGAAGCTTTCTTT
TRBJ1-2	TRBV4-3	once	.	CASSQDQGQAGYTF	TGCGCCAGCAGCCAAGATCAGGGCCAAGCTGGCTACACCTTC
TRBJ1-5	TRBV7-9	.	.	CASSATNQPQHF	TGTGCCAGCAGCGCTACCAATCAGCCCCAGCATTTT
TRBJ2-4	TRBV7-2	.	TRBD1	CASSLAYGQGPKNIQYF	TGTGCCAGCAGCTTAGCTTATGGACAGGGGCCCAAAAACATTCAGTACTTC
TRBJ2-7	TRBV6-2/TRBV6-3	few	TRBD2	CASSSLAGGREQYF	TGTGCCAGCAGTTCACTAGCGGGAGGACGCGAGCAGTACTTC
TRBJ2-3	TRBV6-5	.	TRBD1	CASSWGQGRTQYF	TGTGCCAGCAGTTGGGGACAGGGACGTACGCAGTATTTT
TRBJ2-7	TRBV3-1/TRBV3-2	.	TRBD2	CASSQSRLAGGTYEQYF	TGTGCCAGCAGCCAATCACGACTAGCGGGAGGAACCTACGAGCAGTACTTC
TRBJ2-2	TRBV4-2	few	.	CASSQEASTGRTGELFF	TGTGCCAGCAGCCAAGAGGCGTCGACAGGTCGCACCGGGGAGCTGTTTTTT
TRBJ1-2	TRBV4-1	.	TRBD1	CASSRGGTGSYGYTF	TGCGCCAGCAGCCGTGGTGGGACAGGGTCCTATGGCTACACCTTC
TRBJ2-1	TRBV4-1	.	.	CASSPTFAESFNEQFF	TGCGCCAGCAGCCCTACTTTTGCGGAATCCTTCAATGAGCAGTTCTTC
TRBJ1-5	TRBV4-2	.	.	CASSPGGGLNQPQHF	TGTGCCAGCAGCCCTGGGGGAGGGCTCAATCAGCCCCAGCATTTT
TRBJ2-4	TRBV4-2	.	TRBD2	CASSQDTSGRASAKNIQYF	TGTGCCAGCAGCCAAGATACTAGCGGGAGGGCCTCGGCCAAAAACATTCAGTACTTC
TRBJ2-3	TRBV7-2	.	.	CASSLAQAGGTDTQYF	TGTGCCAGCAGCTTAGCACAGGCCGGAGGGACAGATACGCAGTATTTT
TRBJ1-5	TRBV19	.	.	CASSRLAGNQPQHF	TGTGCCAGTAGTCGTTTGGCAGGGAATCAGCCCCAGCATTTT
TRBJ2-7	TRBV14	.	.	CASSQASGRGLYEQYF	TGTGCCAGCAGCCAAGCCTCGGGCAGGGGTCTCTACGAGCAGTACTTC
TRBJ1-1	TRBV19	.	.	CASSLDTEAFF	TGTGCCAGTAGTTTGGACACTGAAGCTTTCTTT
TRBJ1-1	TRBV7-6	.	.	CASSLGQNTEAFF	TGTGCCAGCAGCCTGGGACAGAACACTGAAGCTTTCTTT
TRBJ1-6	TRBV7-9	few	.	CASSDYRTNSPLHF	TGTGCCAGCAGCGATTATAGAACCAATTCACCCCTCCACTTT
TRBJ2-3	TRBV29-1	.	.	CSATRQDSTDTQYF	TGCAGCGCGACTCGACAGGACAGCACAGATACGCAGTATTTT
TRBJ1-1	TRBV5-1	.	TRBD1	CASSLVGQEAFF	TGCGCCAGCAGCTTGGTAGGACAGGAGGCTTTCTTT
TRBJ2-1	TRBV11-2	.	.	CASSLESMGEQFF	TGTGCCAGCAGCTTAGAGTCGATGGGTGAGCAGTTCTTC
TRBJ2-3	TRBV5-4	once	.	CASSFRQGTDTQYF	TGTGCCAGCAGCTTCAGGCAAGGCACAGATACGCAGTATTTT
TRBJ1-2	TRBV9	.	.	CASSVVVGGGYGYTF	TGTGCCAGCAGCGTAGTTGTGGGAGGAGGGTATGGCTACACCTTC
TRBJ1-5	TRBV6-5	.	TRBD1	CASSYSYRQGEQPQHF	TGTGCCAGCAGTTACTCGTACCGACAGGGTGAGCAGCCCCAGCATTTT
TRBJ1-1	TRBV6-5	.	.	CASSYSGSMNTEAFF	TGTGCCAGCAGTTACTCGGGGAGCATGAACACTGAAGCTTTCTTT
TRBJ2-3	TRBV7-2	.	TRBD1	CASSSTGGAADTQYF	TGTGCCAGCAGTTCTACAGGGGGCGCGGCAGATACGCAGTATTTT
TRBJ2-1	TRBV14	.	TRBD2	CASSQDHWGGRAYNEQFF	TGTGCCAGCAGCCAAGATCATTGGGGCGGGAGGGCCTACAATGAGCAGTTCTTC
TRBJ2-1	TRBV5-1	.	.	CASNEGLRGPYNEQFF	TGCGCCAGCAACGAGGGACTTAGGGGCCCCTACAATGAGCAGTTCTTC
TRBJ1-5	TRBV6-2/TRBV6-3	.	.	CASSWAGRQLSNQPQHF	TGTGCCAGCAGCTGGGCGGGGCGGCAACTCAGCAATCAGCCCCAGCATTTT
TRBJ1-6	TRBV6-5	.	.	CASRGNRESPLHF	TGTGCCAGCAGGGGGAACAGGGAGTCACCCCTCCACTTT
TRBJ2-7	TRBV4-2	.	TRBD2	CASSQLAGVATYEQYF	TGTGCCAGCAGCCAACTAGCGGGAGTTGCCACCTACGAGCAGTACTTC